This T cell receptor (beta chain) was found in a study of T cell changes during pregnancy in multiple sclerosis. There are a few counts of this clone. V was shortened by 5 bases and J by 0 bases, with 8 bases between the two germline ends. Germline V gives CDR1 SGHRS, CDR2 YFSETQ. The CDR3 spans 13 residues. Measured with immunoSEQ multiplex PCR; TCRdb has only the in-frame clones, and not every one. The table records 90,000 to 150,000 clones, approximately 94% of them present only once. The TCR was taken from a female donor with multiple sclerosis, enrolled in a pregnancy study. This chain joins TRBV5-1 and TRBJ1-1; D is ambiguous. The sample was peripheral blood, taken before pregnancy. The CDR3 here is CASSTELNTEAFF. Written as DNA, the CDR3 is TGCGCCAGCAGTACAGAATTGAACACTGAAGCTTTCTTT.